Sequencing of this TCR beta chain was carried out in a study of cytomegalovirus exposure and HLA in healthy donors. Overall study findings and caveats: As confirmed in vitro, three CMV-associated chains were specific for CMV antigens. Per published reports, the classifier diagnosed cytomegalovirus status with high specificity and sensitivity. Accurate predictions that matched the HLA-A and HLA-B alleles of most subjects were reportedly made from TCR beta sequences.

In the case of this clone: The antigen is not known.

PCR used 60 Vbeta primers and 13 Jbeta primers. TCRdb keeps only in-frame clones here, not all; method: immunoSEQ multiplex PCR. The sample records about 92,000 clones, around 85% being singletons. Sequencing was done on a sample of PBMCs. The TCR originated in a girl aged 2 to 9 in good health and CMV-seropositive.

CDR3 nucleotides: TGTGCCAGCAGTGACGTTTTAGGAGGGGGCTACACCTTC. It yields the protein CASSDVLGGGYTF. The chain combines TRBV2 with TRBJ1-2; no definite D call. CDR3 length: 13 residues. V lost 3 bases, J lost 8 bases, and 13 bases lay in between. Germline V CDR1 and CDR2: SNHLY, FYNNEI. Drawing the rest from reference TRBV2 and TRBJ1-2, the complete variable domain is EPEVTQTPSHQVTQMGQEVILRCVPISNHLYFYWYRQILGQKVEFLVSFYNNEISEKSEIFDDQFSVERPDGSNFTLKIRSTKLEDSAMYFCASSDVLGGGYTFGSGTRLTVV.